This T cell receptor (beta chain) was obtained from a study of shared clonotypes between healthy human individuals. V lost 6 bases to trimming and J lost 4 bases; unmatched junction nucleotides: 7. This CDR3 comprises 14 residues. Germline V lookup: CDR1 SNHLY, CDR2 FYNNEI. Data came from immunoSEQ multiplex PCR; TCRdb stores just in-frame clones and leaves some out. There are 2 million to 2.5 million clones in the sample; more than 85% occur only once, and about 0.39% lies in the top ten. The V call is TRBV2, the J call TRBJ1-1; 8 bases are a match to TRBD1. The sequenced material came from naive CD4+ T cells from PBMCs. Subset defined: CD45RA+ positively selected. This TCR was sampled from a man aged 18 to 30 in good health. Some clones in this sample may be carry-over from other donors' samples. The CDR3 here is CASSGLGQGTEAFF. Written as DNA, the CDR3 is TGTGCCAGCAGCGGGCTTGGACAGGGCACTGAAGCTTTCTTT.